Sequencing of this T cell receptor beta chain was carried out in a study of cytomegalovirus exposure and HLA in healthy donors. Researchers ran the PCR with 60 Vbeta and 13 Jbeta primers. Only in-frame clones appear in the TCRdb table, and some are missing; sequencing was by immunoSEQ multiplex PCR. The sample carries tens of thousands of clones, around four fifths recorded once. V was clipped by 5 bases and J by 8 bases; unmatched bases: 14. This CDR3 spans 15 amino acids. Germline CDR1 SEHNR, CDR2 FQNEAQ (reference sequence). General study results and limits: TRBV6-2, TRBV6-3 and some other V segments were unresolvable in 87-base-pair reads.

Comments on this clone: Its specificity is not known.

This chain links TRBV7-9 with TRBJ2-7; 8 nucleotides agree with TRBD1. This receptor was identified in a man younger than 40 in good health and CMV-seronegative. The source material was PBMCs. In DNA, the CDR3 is TGTGCCAGCAGCGCACCGGGACAGGAGGGGTACAAGCAGTACTTC. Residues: CASSAPGQEGYKQYF.